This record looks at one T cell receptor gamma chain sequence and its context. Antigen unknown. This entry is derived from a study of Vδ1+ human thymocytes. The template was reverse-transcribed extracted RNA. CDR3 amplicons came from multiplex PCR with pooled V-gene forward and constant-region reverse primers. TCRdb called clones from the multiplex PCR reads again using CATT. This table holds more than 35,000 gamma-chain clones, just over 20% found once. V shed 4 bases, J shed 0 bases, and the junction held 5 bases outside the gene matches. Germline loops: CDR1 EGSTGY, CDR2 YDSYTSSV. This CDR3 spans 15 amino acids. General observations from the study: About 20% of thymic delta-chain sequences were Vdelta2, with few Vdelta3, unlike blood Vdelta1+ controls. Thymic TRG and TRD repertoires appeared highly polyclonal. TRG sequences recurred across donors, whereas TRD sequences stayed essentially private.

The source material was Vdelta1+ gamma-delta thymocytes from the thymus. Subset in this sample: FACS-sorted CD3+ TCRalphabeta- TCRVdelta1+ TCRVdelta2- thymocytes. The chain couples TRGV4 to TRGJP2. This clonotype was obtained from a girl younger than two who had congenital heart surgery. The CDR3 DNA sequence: TGTGCCACCTGGGAATTATATAGTAGTGATTGGATCAAGACGTTT. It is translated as CATWELYSSDWIKTF.